The clone carrying this TCR beta chain was found a few times. Its antigen is still unknown. The data were obtained in a study of cytomegalovirus exposure and HLA in healthy donors. Both 60 Vbeta primers and 13 Jbeta primers went into the PCR. TCRdb's table, derived via immunoSEQ multiplex PCR, lists solely in-frame clones and lacks some. The sample holds under 100,000 clones, roughly a tenth seen once. Per the germline V gene, CDR1 is SGHRS and CDR2 is YFSETQ. Trimming removed 9 bases from V and 7 bases from J; junction bases left unmatched: 6. There are 11 residues in the CDR3. Study-level findings and limits: Certain indistinguishable V segments, among them TRBV6-2 and TRBV6-3, were excluded. Among immune exposure information, only CMV serostatus was available.

The chain uses TRBV5-1 and TRBJ2-5; TRBD2 matches 7 bases. The sample taken for sequencing was PBMCs. This clonotype originated in a man in his sixties in good health and CMV-seropositive. The CDR3 protein is CANGTTRTQYF. In nucleotides, the CDR3 is TGCGCCAATGGGACTACTAGGACCCAGTACTTC. Supplemented by reference TRBV5-1 and TRBJ2-5, the full variable domain reads KAGVTQTPRYLIKTRGQQVTLSCSPISGHRSVSWYQQTPGQGLQFLFEYFSETQRNKGNFPGRFSGRQFSNSRSEMNVSTLELGDSALYLCANGTTRTQYFGPGTRLLVL.